These 31 T cell receptor beta chains were sequenced from one sample in a study of tumor-infiltrating lymphocytes in primary liver carcinoma. Synthesis of TCR beta cDNA was carried out from approximately 0.55 ug total RNA with a constant-region primer. Investigators got TCR beta libraries out of three nested multiplex PCR rounds, done with slightly modified ARM-PCR. The two initial PCR rounds, around 10 cycles each, used TRBV1-TRBV30 forward and C-beta reverse primers. One entry per CDR3 protein results from TCRdb running MiXCR on the multiplex PCR reads. This table holds about 200,000 distinct CDR3 sequences, 65% found once. Unsorted whole blood supplied the RNA, and germline DNA was extracted too. Sequencing input: peripheral blood. These receptors were collected from a woman aged 55-70 years with primary liver carcinoma and hepatitis B virus infection.

The rearrangement uses TRBV11-1 and TRBJ2-3; tentatively, D is TRBD2 (6 bases). V lost 5 bases to trimming and J lost 2 bases, with 20 bases between them. The CDR3 sequence is 17 residues long. Germline loops: CDR1 SGHAT, CDR2 FQDESV (reference sequence). The CDR3 sequence: CASSLQESGLSTDTQYF. The CDR3, as DNA: TGTGCCAGCAGCCTTCAAGAGAGCGGGCTCTCCACAGATACGCAGTATTTT.

Concerning this clonotype itself: A much larger clone lies one base from this, so it may be a read error. The chain couples TRBV4-2 to TRBJ2-1; 10 bases are a match to TRBD2. This CDR3 is built from 16 residues. Trimming removed 0 bases from V and 12 bases from J; junction bases left unmatched: 11. Germline V gene data show CDR1 as LGHNA and CDR2 as YNFKEQ. The CDR3 sequence is CASSQEGLAGDHVQFF. CDR3 nucleotide sequence: TGTGCCAGCAGCCAAGAAGGCCTAGCGGGAGATCATGTGCAGTTCTTC.

Points on this clonotype: This may come from a read error, since a much larger clone is one base off. The CDR3: CASSPSGTSYGYAF. The CDR3 DNA sequence: TGTGCCAGCAGTCCCTCCGGGACGTCCTATGGCTACGCCTTC. The rearrangement uses TRBV6-6 and TRBJ1-2; possibly TRBD1 for D (5 bases). The V gene's germline CDR1 is MNHNY and CDR2 SVGAGI (reference sequence). This CDR3 has 14 residues.

With respect to this clonotype: A much more abundant neighbour one base away suggests this may be a read error. This CDR3 is missing its conserved last phenylalanine or tryptophan, likely due to a read error. The V gene is TRBV4-2, the J gene TRBJ1-1; the D is unclear. The CDR3 covers 13 residues. The V gene's germline CDR1 is LGHNA and CDR2 YNFKEQ. V was shortened by 0 bases and J by 5 bases, with 7 bases between the two germline ends. In DNA, the CDR3 is TGTGCCAGCAGCCAAGACTCGGTGACTGAAGCTTTCCTT. It codes for CASSQDSVTEAFL.

At least ten counts were recorded for this clonotype. CDR3 bases: TGTGCCAGCAGTGAGGTTGGGCCTGGAGGTTTCTTT. This sequence encodes CASSEVGPGGFF. This sequence joins TRBV25-1 and TRBJ1-1; D is undetermined. The CDR3 is 12 residues long. CDR1 and CDR2 from the germline V gene are MGHDK and SYGVNS. Trimming left V 3 bases short and J 13 bases short, with 15 bases between.

This clonotype was recorded at least ten times. This chain links TRBV29-1 with TRBJ2-3; 12 bases are shared with TRBD2. V dropped 7 bases and J dropped 4; count of bases not matched to a gene: 6. Per the germline V gene, CDR1 is SQVTM and CDR2 is ANQGSEA. CDR3 length: 14 residues. In DNA, the CDR3 is TGCAGCGCTCGACTAGCGGGAGACGCAGATACGCAGTATTTT. It translates to CSARLAGDADTQYF.

Points on this clonotype: Mismatch with germline at one junction end may stem from a read error. The rearrangement joins TRBV6-6 to TRBJ1-1, with D maybe TRBD1 (5 bases). The CDR3 is 14 amino acids. CDR1 is MNHNY, CDR2 SVGAGI, per germline (reference sequence). The CDR3 DNA sequence: TGCGCCAGCACCAACCCGGGGACCGGCACTGAAGCTTCCTTT. Protein: CASTNPGTGTEASF.

Comments on this clonotype: Since the CDR3 does not end with the conserved phenylalanine or tryptophan, this likely comes from a read error. The chain recombines TRBV6-5 with TRBJ1-2; tentative D call: TRBD1 (5 bases). The V gene's germline CDR1 is MNHEY and CDR2 SVGAGI. The CDR3 consists of 13 residues. The V gene lost 2 bases and the J gene lost 8 bases, with 12 bases spanning the gap. For the CDR3, the DNA is TGTGCCAGCAGTTACATGGATTCAGGGGGCTACACCTTA. Translation: CASSYMDSGGYTL.

Comment on this clonotype: A much larger clone is a single base away; this may be a read error. The conserved phenylalanine or tryptophan is not found at the CDR3 terminus, so this likely reflects a read error. V usage is TRBV6-5 and J usage is TRBJ1-1; D call uncertain. In germline, CDR1 is MNHEY, CDR2 SVGAGI. V dropped 4 bases and J dropped 5 bases, with 11 bases sitting between them. This CDR3 region has 13 residues. The CDR3, as DNA: TGTGCCAGCAGTTTCTCGGTTGTGACTGAAGCTTTCTCT. The encoded protein is CASSFSVVTEAFS.

The CDR3 here is CACNGGALAGKETQYF. The CDR3 DNA reads TGTGCCTGCAACGGTGGGGCCCTAGCGGGTAAAGAGACCCAGTACTTC. The chain carries TRBV11-2 and TRBJ2-5; the match to TRBD2 covers 8 bases. CDR3 length equals 16 residues. Germline lookup yields CDR1 SGHAT and CDR2 FQNNGV. V shed 11 bases, J shed 3 bases, and the junction held 17 bases outside the gene matches.

The chain combines TRBV6-1 with TRBJ2-2; 7 bases agree with TRBD1. The CDR3 extends over 15 amino acids. Per the germline V gene, CDR1 is MNHNS and CDR2 is SASEGT. V shed 7 bases and J 5 bases; nucleotides not matched to a gene: 10. CDR3 DNA: TGTGCCAGCACCCCTACAGGGGTAAGGACCGGGGAGCTGTTTTTT. The encoded protein is CASTPTGVRTGELFF.

This clonotype was counted ten times or more. V gene TRBV6-5 combines with J gene TRBJ1-1; tentatively, D is TRBD1 (6 bases). Germline CDR1 and CDR2: MNHEY and SVGAGI. Trimming took 6 bases from V and 4 from J, leaving 9 bases between them. The CDR3 is made up of 12 amino acids. CDR3 in amino acids: CASSQGFTEAFF. For the CDR3, the DNA is TGTGCCAGCAGCCAGGGGTTCACTGAAGCTTTCTTT.

CDR3: CASSQGRLAGGPVNEQFF. For the CDR3, the DNA is TGCGCCAGCAGCCAAGGGAGACTAGCGGGAGGGCCGGTCAATGAGCAGTTCTTC. V gene TRBV4-1 combines with J gene TRBJ2-1, with 14 bases identical to TRBD2. This CDR3 has 18 amino acids. Germline V gives CDR1 MGHRA, CDR2 YSYEKL. The V segment lost 1 base and the J segment 6 bases; nucleotides outside the gene matches: 8.

This clonotype has ten or more counts. The chain joins TRBV6-5 to TRBJ2-1; D is possibly TRBD2 (6 bases). Germline CDR1 and CDR2: MNHEY and SVGAGI. The CDR3 runs 15 residues. Deletions cut 5 bases from V and 0 bases from J, with 11 bases between. DNA of the CDR3: TGTGCCAGCAGTCCTAGCGTCTCCTCCTACAATGAGCAGTTCTTC. Its translation is CASSPSVSSYNEQFF.

Turning to this clonotype: The conserved closing phenylalanine or tryptophan is absent in this CDR3, likely reflecting a read error. In DNA, the CDR3 is TGCAGCGCCGCCCCCGGGACTAGCTGCAGAACGCAGTATTAT. Translating gives CSAAPGTSCRTQYY. The chain recombines TRBV29-1 with TRBJ2-3, with 9 bases lining up with TRBD2. Germline CDR1 SQVTM, CDR2 ANQGSEA. CDR3 size: 14 residues. The V and J ends lost 7 bases and 9 bases, in that order; junction bases with no gene match: 14.

The chain recombines TRBV24-1 with TRBJ2-2; D gene unclear. Between the trimmed V and J ends, which lost 3 bases and 7 bases, there was a span of 5 bases. The CDR3 contains 12 residues. The germline V gene has CDR1 KGHDR and CDR2 SFDVKD. The CDR3 sequence: CATSDLYGELFF. Here the CDR3 DNA reads TGTGCCACCAGTGATCTATACGGGGAGCTGTTTTTT.

This clonotype was observed at least ten times. Written as DNA, the CDR3 is TGTGCCAGCAGCCATTGGGACAGTAATGAAAAACTGTTTTTT. Its protein product is CASSHWDSNEKLFF. The rearrangement uses TRBV14 and TRBJ1-4; 7 bases are shared with TRBD1. J lost 4 bases, V lost 3 bases, and 2 bases had no gene match. This CDR3 has 14 amino acids. Germline V gene data show CDR1 as SGHDN and CDR2 as FVKESK.

Points on this clonotype: Since the CDR3 does not end with the conserved phenylalanine or tryptophan, this likely comes from a read error. V gene TRBV11-3 combines with J gene TRBJ2-1; 11 bases align to TRBD2. The junction had 7 bases not matched to a gene; V was cut back by 5 bases and J by 10 bases. The CDR3 loop spans 14 amino acids. Germline CDR1 reads SGHNT; CDR2 reads YENEEA. CDR3 region: CASSARLAGNEQFL. CDR3 DNA sequence: TGTGCCAGCAGCGCAAGACTAGCGGGAAACGAGCAGTTCCTC.

This clonotype was found a few times. This may stem from a read error, because a much larger clone lies one nucleotide away. This sequence joins TRBV12-3 or TRBV12-4 and TRBJ2-1; D call uncertain. The CDR3 has 12 amino acids. The chain's CDR3 is CASSSGLVVGYF. CDR3 in DNA: TGTGCCAGCAGTTCCGGGCTAGTGGTGGGATACTTC.

The J gene is TRBJ2-3, the V gene TRBV7-8, with D hard to call. Deletions cut 4 bases from V and 4 bases from J, with 15 bases between. Germline CDR1 is SGHVS and CDR2 is FQNEAQ. The CDR3 has 15 amino acids. The CDR3 sequence is CASSSRVGPADTQYF. The CDR3 DNA reads TGTGCCAGCAGCTCCCGAGTGGGCCCTGCAGATACGCAGTATTTT.

The chain links TRBV6-1 to TRBJ2-1, with a weak D call TRBD2 (5 bases). There are 14 residues in the CDR3. V was trimmed by 11 bases and J by 6 bases, leaving 20 bases between them. From germline, CDR1 is MNHNS and CDR2 SASEGT. The CDR3, as DNA: TGTGCCCGCTGGTCCGGGAAGGCCGTCAATGAGCAGTTCTTC. Translating gives CARWSGKAVNEQFF.

Points on this clonotype: One end of the junction varies from germline; a read error may be responsible. The chain employs TRBV29-1 and TRBJ2-7; no clear D gene. Germline lookup yields CDR1 SQVTM and CDR2 ANQGSEA. This CDR3 has 11 amino acids. In DNA, the CDR3 is TGCAGCGTTGCGCTAGATGTTGGGCAGTTATTC. It specifies CSVALDVGQLF.

As for this clonotype: A much larger clone sits a single nucleotide away, making a read error possible. The V call is TRBV12-3 or TRBV12-4, the J call TRBJ1-5, with D unclear. Trimming shortened V by 3 bases and J by 7 bases, and 13 bases separated the two germline ends. The CDR3 is made up of 14 amino acids. The CDR3 DNA reads TGTGCCAGCAGTTTCGATGGGGTAGGCCAGCCCCAGCATTTT. It is translated as CASSFDGVGQPQHF.

Note on this clonotype: One junction end does not reproduce the germline sequence, and a read error may be involved. The rearrangement uses TRBV10-3 and TRBJ2-2; tentatively, D is TRBD2 (5 bases). The CDR3 length is 17 residues. The germline gives CDR1 ENHRY, CDR2 SYGVKD. The CDR3 DNA follows: TGTGCCATCAGTGAGGCGCTAGTGGGAGACCCCACCGGGGAGCTATTTTTT. Translated: CAISEALVGDPTGELFF.

On this clonotype itself: This sequence may be a read error, since a much larger clone differs from it by one base. The chain recombines TRBV28 with TRBJ2-7; D perhaps matches TRBD2 (5 bases). The CDR3 is 12 residues long. CDR1 is MDHEN and CDR2 is SYDVKM in the germline V gene. The ends were cut back, 5 bases at V and 1 base at J, with 6 bases in the middle. The CDR3 loop is CASSEGSYEQYF. For the CDR3, the DNA is TGTGCCAGCAGTGAGGGATCCTACGAGCAGTACTTC.

This clonotype was recorded at least ten times. The DNA for the CDR3 is TGTGCCACCTTGATAACCGACAGCTATGGCTACACCTTC. Protein product: CATLITDSYGYTF. This sequence joins TRBV6-1 and TRBJ1-2; perhaps TRBD1 as D (5 bases). Trimming removed 10 bases from V and 4 bases from J, with 16 bases in between. Germline V lookup: CDR1 MNHNS, CDR2 SASEGT. The CDR3 covers 13 residues.

On this clonotype: A junction end diverges from the germline sequence, so it may reflect a read error. The gene calls are TRBV12-3 or TRBV12-4 and TRBJ2-7, with TRBD2 identical over 7 bases. CDR3 length: 15 amino acids. The CDR3 here is CVSSLAGVSSYEQYF. In DNA, the CDR3 is TGTGTCAGCAGTTTGGCGGGGGTCAGCTCCTACGAGCAGTACTTC.

About this clonotype itself: One end of the junction does not line up with germline, which may come from a read error. The V gene is TRBV7-8, the J gene TRBJ1-3; the D is unclear. Germline loops: CDR1 SGHVS, CDR2 FQNEAQ. The CDR3 is 15 amino acids. In DNA form, the CDR3 reads TGTGCCAGCGGCTTAGCCTTCACCTCTGGAAACACCATATATTTT. It encodes CASGLAFTSGNTIYF.

This clonotype appeared many times. A read error may explain this, as a much larger clone is one base away. CDR3 loop: CAGSLVGGSGANVLTF. As DNA, the CDR3 is TGTGCCGGCAGCTTAGTAGGGGGTTCTGGGGCCAACGTCCTGACTTTC. V is TRBV11-2 and J is TRBJ2-6; D is perhaps TRBD1 (6 bases). There are 16 residues in the CDR3. Looked up from germline, CDR1 is SGHAT and CDR2 is FQNNGV.

In regard to this clonotype: An end of the junction does not agree with germline; a read error may underlie this. J is TRBJ2-3 and V is TRBV11-2, with 8 bases identical to TRBD1. Germline CDR1 and CDR2: SGHAT and FQNNGV. This CDR3 has 14 amino acids. CDR3: CASRTPGGADTQYF. As DNA, the CDR3 is TGCGCCAGCAGAACCCCAGGGGGCGCAGATACGCAGTATTTT.

Worth noting for this clonotype: One end of the junction fails to match germline, which may point to a read error. The rearrangement joins TRBV11-2 to TRBJ2-4, with TRBD2 as a possible D gene (5 bases). In germline, CDR1 is SGHAT, CDR2 FQNNGV. The CDR3 spans 14 residues. The CDR3, as DNA: TGTGCCAGCAACTTAGGCCTAGCTGTTAATGAGCAATACTTC. It codes for CASNLGLAVNEQYF.